This T cell receptor (beta chain) stems from a study of control samples from healthy donors and cancer patients. Between the trimmed V and J ends, which lost 5 bases and 4 bases, there was a span of 14 bases. CDR1 MNHEY and CDR2 SVGAGI come from the germline V gene. The CDR3 runs to 14 residues. Profiling relied on immunoSEQ multiplex PCR, and the TCRdb table lists in-frame clones only, not all of them. The data show 110,000 or so clones, roughly four fifths seen once. J is TRBJ1-2 and V is TRBV6-5; no clear D gene. Sequences were obtained from blood. This clonotype was sampled from a woman aged 50 to 60 in good health. The CDR3 sequence is CASSQFHGPYGYTF. In DNA, the CDR3 is TGTGCCAGCAGTCAGTTTCACGGACCCTATGGCTACACCTTC.